This TCR beta chain is from a study of blood T cell repertoires in COVID-19. Background on the study: Some COVID-19 samples were acute and others convalescent; all came from the United States, Italy and Spain.

Study processing details: Amplifying reference gene primers gave estimates of nucleated cell counts. Sequencing used immunoSEQ multiplex PCR; TCRdb keeps in-frame clones, though not all of them. V and J calls and clone size come straight from that table; D and trimming were deduced from the DNA. The sample lists about 200,000 clones; 80% were seen once. Germline V gene data show CDR1 as SGHVS and CDR2 as FNYEAQ. Germline trimming cut 2 bases from V and 0 bases from J; bases unmatched to any gene: 4. There are 16 residues in the CDR3. The TCR sequence derives from a human donor in a cohort sampled during active COVID-19. The chain couples TRBV7-6 to TRBJ2-3; 8 nucleotides align to TRBD2. The material sequenced was peripheral blood. CDR3 nucleotides: TGTGCCAGCAGCTTAATGTCTAGCGGGAGCACAGATACGCAGTATTTT. Translating it yields CASSLMSSGSTDTQYF.